This T cell receptor (beta chain) comes out of a study of cytomegalovirus exposure and HLA in healthy donors. Points from the study as a whole: TCR sequences were mostly rare, though some public TCRs occurred in many donors. Presence/absence analyses assumed roughly uniform sequencing depth across donors, which may not hold. It emerged from a later analysis that several of the most significant clusters appeared to be linked to common viral pathogens.

A word on this clone: Antigen: not known.

Both 60 Vbeta primers and 13 Jbeta primers went into the PCR. This table comes from immunoSEQ multiplex PCR, and its TCRdb copy is limited to in-frame clones, with some not included. The table lists just over 200,000 clones, 82% of them singletons. Per the germline V gene, CDR1 is MNHEY and CDR2 is SMNVEV (reference sequence). This CDR3 is built from 13 residues. V was cut by 6 bases and J by 3 bases, with 12 bases left in between. Material for sequencing was PBMCs. This rearrangement joins TRBV27 to TRBJ2-7; the D is unclear. This receptor was taken from a woman aged 40 to 50 in good health and CMV-seronegative. The CDR3 nucleotides read TGTGCCAGCAGCCAGACTGGATACTACGAGCAGTACTTC. Translated, it gives CASSQTGYYEQYF.